This T cell receptor (beta chain) was recorded in a study of Graves' ophthalmopathy and Graves' hyperthyroidism. General study results and limits: Most expanded clonotypes from thyroid (those above 0.001 frequency) were also found in blood. Its predictions of ophthalmopathy progression gave the model roughly 71% sensitivity and 72% to 85% specificity.

Beta-chain TCR CDR3 regions were amplified from RNA transcripts. Investigators did first-round RT-PCR with HTBI primers, then second-round multiplex PCR. TCRdb re-analysed the multiplex PCR reads in MiXCR, keeping a single row per CDR3 protein. In the table there are around 1.1 million distinct CDR3 sequences, less than 45% of which are singletons. Patients newly diagnosed with hyperthyroidism, under 2 months' duration, were aged 18 to 65, the study reports. Orbital computed tomography, together with clinical symptoms, serum thyroxine, TRAb and thyroid ultrasound, was used for diagnosis. The CDR3 extends over 15 amino acids. V shed 7 bases, J shed 0 bases, and the junction held 9 bases outside the gene matches. A word on this clonotype: Its antigen is currently unknown.

This sequence was found in an adult man with Graves' hyperthyroidism. This chain uses TRBV12-3 or TRBV12-4 with TRBJ2-7; 7 bases are shared with TRBD1. Sequencing was carried out using peripheral blood or thyroid tissue (not recorded which). The chain's CDR3 is CASTLGTVGSYEQYF. The CDR3 nucleotides are TGTGCCAGCACCCTAGGGACAGTCGGCTCCTACGAGCAGTACTTC.